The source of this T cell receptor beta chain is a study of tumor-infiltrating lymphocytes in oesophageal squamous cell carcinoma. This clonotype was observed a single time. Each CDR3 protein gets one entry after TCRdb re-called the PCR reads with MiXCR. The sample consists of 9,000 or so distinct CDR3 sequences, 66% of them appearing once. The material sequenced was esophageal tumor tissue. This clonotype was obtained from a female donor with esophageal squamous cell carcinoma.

CDR3 in amino acids: CASSAGQGGYGYTF. The CDR3 bases are TGTGCCAGCAGCGCGGGACAGGGGGGCTATGGCTACACCTTC. The chain couples TRBV7-2 to TRBJ1-2; 11 nucleotides align to TRBD1. The V gene end was trimmed by 5 bases and the J gene end by 4 bases; junction bases not matched to a gene: 3. Germline CDR1 is SGHTA and CDR2 is FQGNSA. This CDR3 is 14 amino acids long.